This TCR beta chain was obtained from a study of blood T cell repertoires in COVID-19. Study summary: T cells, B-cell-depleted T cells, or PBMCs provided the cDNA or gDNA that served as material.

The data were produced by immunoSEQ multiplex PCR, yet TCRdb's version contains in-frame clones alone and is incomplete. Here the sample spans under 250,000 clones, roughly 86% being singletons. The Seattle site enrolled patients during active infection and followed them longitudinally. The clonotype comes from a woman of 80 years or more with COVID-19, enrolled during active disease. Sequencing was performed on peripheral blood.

The CDR3 loop is CASSAQGAQDTEAFF. The CDR3 DNA follows: TGTGCCAGCTCAGCCCAGGGGGCCCAGGACACTGAAGCTTTCTTT. J is TRBJ1-1 and V is TRBV18; 8 bases map to TRBD1. V shed 5 bases and J 3 bases; nucleotides not matched to a gene: 8. Germline values: CDR1 KGHSH, CDR2 LQKENI. The CDR3 runs 15 residues.